This T cell receptor (beta chain) was recovered during a study of T cell changes during pregnancy in multiple sclerosis. This table comes from immunoSEQ multiplex PCR, and its TCRdb copy is limited to in-frame clones, with some not included. The sample has 35,000 to 45,000 clones, approximately 92% seen once; the top ten hold about 1.2%. The V gene lost 2 bases and the J gene lost 3 bases, with 14 bases spanning the gap. The CDR3 extends over 15 amino acids. CDR1 is SGHNT, CDR2 YYREEE, per germline (reference sequence). V usage is TRBV5-4 and J usage is TRBJ1-2, with D unclear. The sequence came from a female donor with multiple sclerosis, enrolled in a pregnancy study. Sample: peripheral blood, taken before pregnancy. This CDR3 reads CASSFQARRDYGYTF. CDR3 in DNA: TGTGCCAGCAGCTTCCAGGCACGTAGAGACTATGGCTACACCTTC.